The 18 T cell receptor beta chains given below trace back to one sample, sequenced in a study of prognosis after radiotherapy for stage I lung cancer. Two-round multiplex PCR, the amplification method, yielded TCR beta CDR3 from genomic DNA. Used in first-round PCR were primers specific to each TRBV and TRBJ gene. TCRdb re-derived calls from the multiplex PCR reads in MiXCR, one entry per CDR3 protein. The sample records some 25,000 distinct CDR3 sequences, about 36% being singletons. Sequenced here: PBMCs, sampled before or after stereotactic body radiation therapy (not recorded which). Source of these receptors: a donor at least 50 years old with non-small cell lung cancer.

This chain links TRBV6-1 with TRBJ1-6; no clear D gene. CDR1 and CDR2 from the germline V gene are MNHNS and SASEGT. This CDR3 is built from 13 residues. Trimming pared 5 bases from V and 10 bases from J, leaving 12 bases between. CDR3 sequence (DNA): TGTGCCAGCAGTCAACGACATAGCTCACCCCTCCACTTT. Its protein product is CASSQRHSSPLHF.

This clonotype came up many times. The V and J genes are TRBV20-1 and TRBJ2-1; TRBD1 aligns across 8 bases. J lost 5 bases, V lost 3 bases, and 12 bases had no gene match. The length of the CDR3 is 16 residues. Germline lookup yields CDR1 DFQATT and CDR2 SNEGSKA (reference sequence). CDR3 residues: CSARRQDRVNDNEQFF. The DNA of the CDR3 is TGCAGTGCTAGGAGACAGGACAGGGTCAACGACAATGAGCAGTTCTTC.

This clonotype was seen once. This rearrangement joins TRBV5-8 to TRBJ1-6; D gene uncertain. Trimming cost V 2 bases and J 0 bases, with 6 bases left between them. Germline V gives CDR1 SGHTS, CDR2 YDEGEE. This CDR3 spans 15 amino acids. CDR3 sequence reads: CASSLRRSYNSPLHF. Here the CDR3 DNA reads TGTGCCAGCAGCTTACGTCGCTCCTATAATTCACCCCTCCACTTT. The whole variable domain, filled in from reference TRBV5-8 and TRBJ1-6, reads EAGVTQSPTHLIKTRGQQATLRCSPISGHTSVYWYQQALGLGLQFLLWYDEGEERNRGNFPPRFSGRQFPNYSSELNVNALELEDSALYLCASSLRRSYNSPLHFGNGTRLTVT.

This clonotype was found many times. The chain employs TRBV5-5 and TRBJ2-7; 7 bases line up with TRBD2. There are 15 residues in the CDR3. The V segment lost 6 bases and the J segment 1 base; nucleotides outside the gene matches: 10. Germline assignment: CDR1 SGHKS and CDR2 YYEKEE (reference sequence). The CDR3 protein is CASNIAGTRSYEQYF. As DNA, the CDR3 is TGTGCCAGCAACATAGCGGGTACAAGATCCTACGAGCAGTACTTC.

Many counts were recorded for this clonotype. This chain connects TRBV5-1 to TRBJ2-1; 9 nucleotides agree with TRBD2. The CDR3 has 19 residues. With V trimmed by 2 bases and J by 3 bases, 15 bases remained unmatched. Per the germline V gene, CDR1 is SGHRS and CDR2 is YFSETQ. CDR3 sequence: CASSFPGLAGKGGYNEQFF. The CDR3 coding sequence is TGCGCCAGCAGCTTCCCGGGGCTAGCGGGAAAAGGGGGCTACAATGAGCAGTTCTTC. Full variable domain (rest looked up from reference TRBV5-1 and TRBJ2-1): KAGVTQTPRYLIKTRGQQVTLSCSPISGHRSVSWYQQTPGQGLQFLFEYFSETQRNKGNFPGRFSGRQFSNSRSEMNVSTLELGDSALYLCASSFPGLAGKGGYNEQFFGPGTRLTVL.

This clonotype was recorded only once. A far bigger clonotype differs at one base, so this is likely a read error. CDR3 region: CASSVAPPRLAGVYEQYF. Here the CDR3 DNA reads TGTGCCAGCAGCGTAGCCCCTCCGAGACTAGCGGGAGTGTACGAGCAGTACTTC. The chain couples TRBV14 to TRBJ2-7; 12 positions agree with TRBD2. Germline-derived CDR1 and CDR2 are SGHDN and FVKESK. The CDR3 extends over 18 amino acids. V was clipped by 5 bases and J by 4 bases; unmatched bases: 15.

This clonotype was seen at least ten times. V usage is TRBV7-3 and J usage is TRBJ1-6; 8 nucleotides line up with TRBD1. The CDR3 covers 14 residues. V shed 1 base and J 10 bases; nucleotides not matched to a gene: 3. CDR1 and CDR2 (germline): SGHTA, FQGTGA. The CDR3 DNA sequence: TGTGCCAGCAGCTTAAAGGCAGGGGGCTCACCCCTCCACTTT. Amino acid sequence: CASSLKAGGSPLHF.

The sample holds many counts of this clonotype. V is TRBV19 and J is TRBJ1-2; the match to TRBD1 covers 7 bases. The CDR3 contains 14 residues. The J segment lost 1 base and the V segment lost 7 bases, leaving 6 bases of the junction unmatched. CDR1 is LNHDA, CDR2 SQIVND, per germline (reference sequence). CDR3 DNA sequence: TGTGCCAGTACCATTACAGGGGTTAACTATGGCTACACCTTC. Protein sequence: CASTITGVNYGYTF. The entire variable domain, with the rest obtained from reference TRBV19 and TRBJ1-2, is as follows: DGGITQSPKYLFRKEGQNVTLSCEQNLNHDAMYWYRQDPGQGLRLIYYSQIVNDFQKGDIAEGYSVSREKKESFPLTVTSAQKNPTAFYLCASTITGVNYGYTFGSGTRLTVV.

The rearrangement links TRBV6-5 to TRBJ2-7; TRBD2 matches at 7 bases. Per germline, CDR1 MNHEY and CDR2 SVGAGI. The CDR3 consists of 19 residues. After removal of 0 bases from V and 2 bases from J, the junction contained 16 bases not matched to a gene. CDR3 bases: TGTGCCAGCAGTTACTCGACAGTCTACGGGGGGAGAGGGGCCTACGAGCAGTACTTC. As protein: CASSYSTVYGGRGAYEQYF.

This clonotype was seen at least ten times. The chain combines TRBV7-2 with TRBJ1-1; D is unclear. The germline V gene has CDR1 SGHTA and CDR2 FQGNSA. The CDR3 sequence is 13 residues long. V was cut by 4 bases and J by 1 base, with 7 bases left in between. CDR3 amino acids: CASSSLRNTEAFF. For the CDR3, the DNA is TGTGCCAGCAGCTCGCTCCGGAACACTGAAGCTTTCTTT.

Concerning this clonotype itself: Since a much larger clone is just one base distant, this may be a read error. The CDR3 DNA follows: TGTGCCAGCAGCGGGCGGACAGCGATGGATGAAAAACTGTTTTTT. It encodes CASSGRTAMDEKLFF. The chain has TRBV13 and TRBJ1-4, with a tentative D call TRBD1 (6 bases). With 5 bases removed from V and 6 bases from J, the gap between germline ends came to 16 bases. Germline V gene sequence: CDR1 PRHDT, CDR2 FYEKMQ (reference sequence). The CDR3 consists of 15 residues.

This clonotype was observed many times. The rearrangement uses TRBV15 and TRBJ2-5; possibly TRBD1 or TRBD2 for D (5 bases each). The CDR3 has 16 residues. Germline V gene data show CDR1 as LNHNV and CDR2 as YYDKDF (reference sequence). The V end lost 5 bases, the J end lost 2 bases, and 18 bases lay between the germline ends. Here the CDR3 DNA reads TGTGCCACCAGCGGACCTTTGGGGCTAGCTCAAGAGACCCAGTACTTC. Protein sequence: CATSGPLGLAQETQYF.

The chain employs TRBV6-4 and TRBJ1-4, with D uncertain. This CDR3 has 14 amino acids. Germline values: CDR1 MRHNA, CDR2 SNTAGT. Trimming removed 7 bases from V and 0 bases from J, with 9 bases in between. The CDR3 nucleotides are TGTGCCAGCAAAAGGCAGGCAACTAATGAAAAACTGTTTTTT. This gives the protein CASKRQATNEKLFF.

The CDR3 DNA is TGTGCCAGCAGCTTAGTAGCGGATCGCACAGATACGCAGTATTTT. Protein: CASSLVADRTDTQYF. The rearrangement links TRBV11-2 to TRBJ2-3, with a weak D call TRBD2 (6 bases). V lost 1 base and J 1 base, leaving 9 bases between the germline ends. This CDR3 comprises 15 residues. The V gene's germline CDR1 is SGHAT and CDR2 FQNNGV.

Worth noting for this clonotype: The CDR3 end shows no conserved phenylalanine or tryptophan, and so a read error is likely. V is TRBV19 and J is TRBJ2-7; 10 positions agree with TRBD1. CDR1 LNHDA and CDR2 SQIVND come from the germline V gene (reference sequence). The CDR3 is made up of 13 amino acids. Trimming took 9 bases from V and 5 from J; bases not matched to a gene: 7. This chain's CDR3 is CASSRQGAHEQYL. The CDR3 DNA reads as TGTGCCAGCTCTAGACAGGGGGCCCACGAGCAGTACCTC.

In this sample, this clonotype turned up many times. The chain carries TRBV5-1 and TRBJ2-5, with D unclear. CDR3 length: 13 residues. Per germline, CDR1 SGHRS and CDR2 YFSETQ. V lost 0 bases to trimming and J lost 0 bases, with 3 bases between them. CDR3 in amino acids: CASSLGYQETQYF. Written as DNA, the CDR3 is TGCGCCAGCAGCTTGGGGTACCAAGAGACCCAGTACTTC. Full variable domain (remainder filled in from reference TRBV5-1 and TRBJ2-5): KAGVTQTPRYLIKTRGQQVTLSCSPISGHRSVSWYQQTPGQGLQFLFEYFSETQRNKGNFPGRFSGRQFSNSRSEMNVSTLELGDSALYLCASSLGYQETQYFGPGTRLLVL.

Comments on this clonotype: A much larger clonotype is one base distant, so this may be a read error. The chain has TRBV2 and TRBJ2-5, with no clear D. Germline V lookup: CDR1 SNHLY, CDR2 FYNNEI. The CDR3 loop spans 13 amino acids. The V end was cut by 5 bases, the J end by 2 bases, with 9 bases between. CDR3 DNA: TGTGCCAGCAGTAAGATAGGACAAGAGACCCAGTACTTC. Its protein product is CASSKIGQETQYF.

The J gene is TRBJ1-1, the V gene TRBV12-3 or TRBV12-4; D not resolved. V lost 6 bases to trimming and J lost 1 base, with 3 bases between them. This CDR3 spans 11 amino acids. CDR3 amino acids: CASSKNTEAFF. Written as DNA, the CDR3 is TGTGCCAGCAGCAAGAACACTGAAGCTTTCTTT.